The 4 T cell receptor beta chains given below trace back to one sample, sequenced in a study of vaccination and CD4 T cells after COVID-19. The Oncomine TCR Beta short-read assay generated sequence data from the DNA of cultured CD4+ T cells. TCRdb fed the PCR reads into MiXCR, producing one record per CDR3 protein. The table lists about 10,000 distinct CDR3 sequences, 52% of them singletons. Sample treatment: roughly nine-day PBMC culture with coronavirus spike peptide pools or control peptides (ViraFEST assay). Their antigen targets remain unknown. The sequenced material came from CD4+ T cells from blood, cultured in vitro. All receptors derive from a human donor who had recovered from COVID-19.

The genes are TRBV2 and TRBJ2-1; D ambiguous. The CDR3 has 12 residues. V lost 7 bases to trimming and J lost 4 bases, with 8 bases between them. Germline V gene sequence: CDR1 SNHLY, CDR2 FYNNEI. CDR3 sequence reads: CASTPEYNEQFF. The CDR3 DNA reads TGTGCCAGCACCCCTGAGTACAATGAGCAGTTCTTC.

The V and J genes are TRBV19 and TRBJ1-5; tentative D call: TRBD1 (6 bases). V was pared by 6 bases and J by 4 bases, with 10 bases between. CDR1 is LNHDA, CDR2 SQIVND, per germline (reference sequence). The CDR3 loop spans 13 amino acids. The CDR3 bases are TGTGCCAGTAGGGACAGCCATAATCAGCCCCAGCATTTT. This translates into CASRDSHNQPQHF.

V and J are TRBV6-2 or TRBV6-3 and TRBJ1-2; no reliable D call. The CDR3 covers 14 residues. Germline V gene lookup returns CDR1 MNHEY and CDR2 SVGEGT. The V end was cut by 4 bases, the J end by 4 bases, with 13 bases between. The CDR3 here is CASSFPGLSYGYTF. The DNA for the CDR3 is TGTGCCAGCAGTTTCCCAGGACTGAGCTATGGCTACACCTTC.

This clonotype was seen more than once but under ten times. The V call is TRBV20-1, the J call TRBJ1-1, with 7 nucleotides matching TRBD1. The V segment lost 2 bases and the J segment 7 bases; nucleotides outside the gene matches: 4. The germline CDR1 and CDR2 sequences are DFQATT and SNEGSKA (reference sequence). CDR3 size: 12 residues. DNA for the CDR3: TGCAGTGCTAGAAGGGGGCAGTTTGAAGCTTTCTTT. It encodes CSARRGQFEAFF.